This entry concerns a single T cell receptor beta chain. Antigen specificity is unknown. The sample originates from a study of regulatory T cells. Amplification used 52 TRBV primers and 13 TRBJ primers. The data were produced by immunoSEQ multiplex PCR, yet TCRdb's version contains in-frame clones alone and is incomplete. The repertoire holds about 35,000 clones, with about 88% as singletons. The CDR3 has 15 amino acids. CDR1 is MDHEN and CDR2 is SYDVKM in the germline V gene. J lost 5 bases, V lost 4 bases, and 10 bases had no gene match. Whole-study results and caveats: Hydrophobic residues at CDR3 positions 6 and 7 were enriched in conventional CD4+ T cells of CD3G-deficient patients. Regulatory T cells showed the strongest V-J pair restriction and V/J gene skewing among patient repertoires.

The sample comprised conventional CD4+ T cells sorted from blood. The clonotype was recovered from a person under 35 with CD3G deficiency. The V call is TRBV28, the J call TRBJ2-5, with 7 positions matching TRBD1. The CDR3 DNA sequence: TGTGCCAGCAGTTCCCGGGACAGTCTCCCGGAGACCCAGTACTTC. Its translation is CASSSRDSLPETQYF.